These T cell receptor beta chains were read from a single sample in a study of T-cell reconstitution after alpha-beta-depleted transplantation in children. TCRdb fed the PCR reads into MiXCR, producing one record per CDR3 protein. Found here are about 460,000 distinct CDR3 sequences, approximately 13% of them singletons; the top ten hold around 6.1%. Specimen: PBMCs from the stem cell graft donor, collected from the stem cell graft. The receptors come from a human donor who donated a stem cell graft to a child with combined immunodeficiency. Each CDR3 is given with its conserved first and last residue.

>TRBV5-6|TRBJ1-1
CASSLGAMNTEAFF
>TRBV21-1|TRBJ2-5
CARRRTGRTQYF
>TRBV3-1|TRBJ2-7
CASSPPDFYEQYF
>TRBV6-2/TRBV6-3|TRBJ1-1
CASSRTDLGAFF
>TRBV4-2|TRBJ2-5
CASSLPGAVFEYQETQYF
>TRBV27|TRBJ2-3
CASSSHPDTQYF
>TRBV25-1|TRBJ2-7
CASSDREGYEQYF
>TRBV5-1|TRBJ2-6
CASSPSWAIGLVSGANVLTF
>TRBV9|TRBJ2-1
CASSVAESVYNEQFF
>TRBV4-3|TRBJ1-2
CASSQEWDSYGYTF
>TRBV20-1|TRBJ2-7
CSASGGSGGAVYEQYF
>TRBV7-8|TRBJ2-5
CASSTQQGVETQYF
>TRBV7-9|TRBJ1-2
CASSSDSVNYGYTF
>TRBV3-1|TRBJ2-1
CASSQDAQREQFF
>TRBV15|TRBJ2-3
CATSRLNQPITDTQYF
>TRBV7-3|TRBJ1-3
CASSLVGGDGNTIYF
>TRBV29-1|TRBJ2-1
CSVRSDRADEQFF
>TRBV12-3/TRBV12-4|TRBJ2-1
CASSLDFGGIGEQFF
>TRBV4-3|TRBJ1-4
CASSQDSLELFF
>TRBV6-2/TRBV6-3|TRBJ2-1
CASSKLLEQFF
>TRBV7-2|TRBJ1-6
CASSLGTGTHDPLHF
>TRBV12-3/TRBV12-4|TRBJ2-5
CASSPSGRWQETQYF
>TRBV7-9|TRBJ2-7
CASSSGQGGDEQYF
>TRBV12-3/TRBV12-4|TRBJ2-3
CASSHGREMDTQYF
>TRBV9|TRBJ2-7
CASSATSGSEQYF
>TRBV27|TRBJ1-6
CASSLGSGYNSPLHF
>TRBV27|TRBJ2-1
CARSPSWDQVYNEQFF
>TRBV5-1|TRBJ2-1
CASSLVAGGTYTYNEQFF
>TRBV5-5|TRBJ2-7
CASSPTSGSHEQYF
>TRBV5-1|TRBJ2-5
CASSLVGQGGETQYF
>TRBV4-3|TRBJ2-1
CASSQWRLRSSYNEQFF
>TRBV6-1|TRBJ2-6
CAIRDSLTYGANVLTF
>TRBV21-1|TRBJ2-2
CASRTPWGGELFF
>TRBV6-2/TRBV6-3|TRBJ2-5
CASSDGGWQETQYF
>TRBV29-1|TRBJ2-3
CSVEGRQGAPTDTQYF
>TRBV5-6|TRBJ1-2
CASSLTDNYGYTF
>TRBV5-5|TRBJ2-5
CASSLNGPPQETQYF
>TRBV7-6|TRBJ2-2
CASSQSRAGPWNTGELFF
>TRBV7-2|TRBJ1-1
CASSRGTANTEAFF
>TRBV29-1|TRBJ2-1
CSVELGLVAYNEQFF
>TRBV7-7|TRBJ2-3
CASSSFRDLETDTQYF
>TRBV7-8|TRBJ2-7
CASSPLGQSEQYF
>TRBV10-3|TRBJ1-5
CAITDRPNQPQHF
>TRBV6-2/TRBV6-3|TRBJ2-5
CASQGATRAETQYF
>TRBV7-3|TRBJ1-6
CASSLRWGRDNSPLHF
>TRBV9|TRBJ2-5
CASSDWDRRWETQYF
>TRBV4-2|TRBJ1-1
CASSQYFGLGNTEAFF
>TRBV7-9|TRBJ2-7
CASSLRGLAVTYEQYF
>TRBV7-2|TRBJ2-7
CASSPLERGKPYEQYF
>TRBV6-1|TRBJ2-2
CASMLWTGEATGELFF
>TRBV4-3|TRBJ2-7
CASSQDWGARTYEQYF
>TRBV4-3|TRBJ2-7
CASSQGMGYEQYF
>TRBV3-1|TRBJ2-7
CASSRQGVYEQYF
>TRBV6-1|TRBJ2-5
CASSETSGGYQETQYF
>TRBV7-2|TRBJ2-1
CASSPAPGPWVF
>TRBV24-1|TRBJ2-3
CATSAASLTDTQYF
>TRBV12-3/TRBV12-4|TRBJ2-5
CASSLPRETQYF
>TRBV7-3|TRBJ1-1
CASSLMGMNTEAFF